This is a list of T cell receptor beta chains from one sample in a study of response to subunit inactivated influenza vaccine. TCRdb called the RT-PCR reads again in MiXCR, with one record for every CDR3 protein. The table includes 500,000 to 550,000 distinct CDR3 sequences, 7.5% to 8.5% detected once. The sample here was PBMCs from blood, taken less than 25 months after vaccination. The receptors come from a man aged 50 to 75 who received an inactivated influenza vaccine. Both conserved end residues are part of each CDR3. Fields, in order: V gene, clone size, J gene, D gene, CDR3 protein, CDR3 DNA. A D gene is named only where the DNA matches it firmly. Rows may omit the clone size; those that give it use once, few, many or a size class.

>TRBV7-3|-|TRBJ2-7|-
CASSRHGPGQDSYEQYF
TGTGCCAGCAGCAGACACGGACCGGGACAAGACTCCTACGAGCAGTACTTC
>TRBV10-3|-|TRBJ2-7|-
CAISDTGKYEQYF
TGTGCCATCAGTGACACAGGGAAGTACGAGCAGTACTTC
>TRBV7-3|many|TRBJ1-3|-
CASSLDRGAPSGNTIYF
TGTGCCAGCAGCTTAGACCGAGGAGCGCCCTCTGGAAACACCATATATTTT
>TRBV7-2|few|TRBJ1-1|-
CASSGRVVTEAFF
TGTGCCAGCAGCGGCAGGGTCGTGACTGAAGCTTTCTTT
>TRBV29-1|many|TRBJ2-1|TRBD1
CSVNRDRGNEQFF
TGCAGCGTTAACCGGGACAGGGGCAATGAGCAGTTCTTC
>TRBV3-1|-|TRBJ2-2|-
CASSLRYTGELFF
TGTGCCAGCAGCCTTCGTTACACCGGGGAGCTGTTTTTT
>TRBV7-2|-|TRBJ2-7|TRBD2
CASSLGGGSVRLEQYF
TGTGCCAGCAGCTTAGGGGGGGGTAGTGTAAGGCTCGAGCAGTACTTC
>TRBV7-8|-|TRBJ2-3|-
CASSLTYSSTDTQYF
TGTGCCAGCAGCCTTACCTACTCTAGCACAGATACGCAGTATTTT
>TRBV7-8|many|TRBJ1-2|TRBD1
CASSQRDRAGYTF
TGTGCCAGCAGCCAACGAGACAGGGCCGGCTACACCTTC
>TRBV10-3|-|TRBJ2-7|-
CAISDPGLLNSYEQYF
TGTGCCATCAGTGACCCAGGATTACTCAACTCCTACGAGCAGTACTTC
>TRBV7-8|many|TRBJ1-1|-
CASSRTALSTEAFF
TGTGCCAGCAGCCGGACCGCTTTAAGCACTGAAGCTTTCTTT
>TRBV29-1|-|TRBJ2-5|-
CSVAASARGQETQYF
TGCAGCGTTGCGGCTAGCGCCCGAGGGCAGGAGACCCAGTACTTC
>TRBV6-2/TRBV6-3|-|TRBJ2-5|-
CASSYFGQIQYF
TGTGCCAGCAGTTACTTTGGACAGATCCAGTACTTC
>TRBV7-8|-|TRBJ2-7|TRBD1
CASSSGTGGPSYEQYF
TGTGCCAGCAGCTCCGGTACAGGGGGCCCGTCCTACGAGCAGTACTTC
>TRBV27|few|TRBJ1-5|-
CASSLFGQPNQPQHF
TGTGCCAGCAGTTTATTCGGACAGCCTAATCAGCCCCAGCATTTT
>TRBV7-2|many|TRBJ2-3|-
CASRETDTQYF
TGTGCCAGCAGGGAGACAGATACGCAGTATTTT
>TRBV4-2|once|TRBJ2-7|-
CASSTRTDAYEQYF
TGTGCCAGCAGCACAAGGACAGATGCCTACGAGCAGTACTTC
>TRBV6-5|few|TRBJ2-7|TRBD1
CASSSPGQGIHEQYF
TGTGCCAGCAGTTCCCCGGGACAGGGGATCCACGAGCAGTACTTC
>TRBV7-3|once|TRBJ2-2|TRBD1
CATRQGANIGELFF
TGTGCCACCCGACAGGGTGCGAACATCGGGGAGCTGTTTTTT
>TRBV10-3|-|TRBJ1-1|-
CAISGTLGTEAFF
TGTGCCATCAGTGGCACTCTGGGTACTGAAGCTTTCTTT
>TRBV4-3|many|TRBJ2-7|TRBD2
CASSQVSSGTRSNEQYF
TGCGCCAGCAGCCAAGTATCTAGCGGGACGAGATCGAACGAGCAGTACTTC
>TRBV5-1|few|TRBJ2-3|-
CASSFNRDTDTQYF
TGCGCCAGCAGCTTCAACAGGGATACAGATACGCAGTATTTT
>TRBV10-3|many|TRBJ1-3|-
CAISEVVSGNTIYF
TGTGCCATCAGTGAAGTGGTGTCTGGAAACACCATATATTTT
>TRBV9|many|TRBJ2-1|-
CASSESPGPYNEQFF
TGTGCCAGCAGCGAGAGCCCAGGGCCCTACAATGAGCAGTTCTTC
>TRBV15|few|TRBJ2-7|-
CATSPESPGVREQYF
TGTGCCACCAGCCCAGAAAGCCCCGGGGTTCGCGAGCAGTACTTC
>TRBV20-1|-|TRBJ2-3|-
CSPRRGQTTDTQYF
TGCAGTCCCAGACGGGGGCAGACCACAGATACGCAGTATTTT
>TRBV29-1|-|TRBJ2-7|-
CSVDTQYVQYF
TGCAGCGTCGATACGCAATATGTGCAGTACTTC
>TRBV6-1|few|TRBJ1-6|-
CASSRAAGGGSPLHF
TGTGCCAGCAGTCGGGCCGCGGGGGGCGGATCACCCCTCCACTTT
>TRBV29-1|few|TRBJ2-2|TRBD1
CSVELMDRGNTGELFF
TGCAGCGTGGAACTAATGGACAGGGGGAACACCGGGGAGCTGTTTTTT
>TRBV11-2|-|TRBJ2-3|-
CASSLDLRGGTDTQYF
TGTGCCAGCAGCTTAGATCTAAGGGGGGGCACAGATACGCAGTATTTT
>TRBV5-1|few|TRBJ2-7|-
CASSLTPGGKYEQYF
TGCGCCAGCAGCCTCACCCCCGGGGGAAAATACGAGCAGTACTTC
>TRBV15|many|TRBJ2-2|TRBD1
CATSKGQGNTGELFF
TGTGCCACCAGCAAAGGACAGGGCAACACCGGGGAGCTGTTTTTT
>TRBV7-9|few|TRBJ2-3|TRBD1
CASSSSGGALQYF
TGTGCCAGCAGCTCATCAGGGGGCGCTTTGCAGTATTTT
>TRBV5-1|-|TRBJ1-1|-
CASSLDRFPNTEAFF
TGCGCCAGCAGCTTGGATAGGTTTCCGAACACTGAAGCTTTCTTT
>TRBV5-1|few|TRBJ1-2|-
CASSSSSGTLAQNYGYTF
TGCGCCAGCAGCTCCAGCTCCGGGACGCTCGCCCAGAACTATGGCTACACCTTC
>TRBV20-1|few|TRBJ1-5|-
CSASPGTQQGPQHF
TGCAGTGCTAGTCCCGGGACCCAACAGGGGCCCCAGCATTTT
>TRBV10-2|-|TRBJ1-2|-
CASHPRTVNYGYTF
TGCGCCAGTCATCCCCGGACAGTTAACTATGGCTACACCTTC
>TRBV9|few|TRBJ1-1|-
CASGDRRETEAFF
TGTGCCAGCGGAGACCGGAGGGAGACTGAAGCTTTCTTT
>TRBV24-1|few|TRBJ2-5|-
CATNGRSQETQYF
TGTGCCACCAATGGTCGGTCCCAAGAGACCCAGTACTTC
>TRBV12-3/TRBV12-4|many|TRBJ1-2|-
CASTPWAQNYGYTF
TGTGCCAGCACCCCCTGGGCCCAGAACTATGGCTACACCTTC